This T cell receptor (beta chain) was sequenced for a study of early T cells in non-severe SARS-CoV-2 infection. General study points: VDJdb matches were skewed toward anti-spike CD8 T cell responses.

Germline lookup yields CDR1 DFQATT and CDR2 SNEGSKA (reference sequence). The V gene lost 5 bases and the J gene lost 3 bases, with 4 bases spanning the gap. This CDR3 is 10 amino acids long. Attachment of unique molecular identifiers to individual cDNA molecules was performed. TCRdb reprocessed the 5' RACE reads with MiXCR, giving one entry per CDR3 protein. The data show under 65,000 distinct CDR3 sequences, with around 11% seen just once and 3% to 4.5% held by the top ten. Many counts were recorded for this clonotype. What it recognizes is unknown. Sample: whole blood. The origin of this receptor is an adult who was a healthcare worker with PCR-confirmed SARS-CoV-2 infection or an uninfected control (not recorded which). The genes are TRBV20-1 and TRBJ1-1, with unresolved D. CDR3 coding DNA: TGCAGTGCTTACCACACTGAAGCTTTCTTT. Translation gives CSAYHTEAFF.